Below, one T cell receptor (beta chain) is given with its context. The data originate from a study of CD8 T cells in Susac syndrome. The CDR3 sequence is 16 residues long. The V gene end was trimmed by 4 bases and the J gene end by 4 bases; junction bases not matched to a gene: 9. The germline CDR1 and CDR2 sequences are LNHDA and SQIVND (reference sequence). Random hexamers were used to reverse transcribe roughly 0.45 to 1 ug of RNA. By means of immunoSEQ multiplex PCR, TCR beta CDR3 spanning 54 Vbeta and 13 Jbeta underwent amplification. Using its own MiXCR run on the immunoSEQ multiplex PCR reads, TCRdb lists one record per CDR3 protein. The repertoire consists of 150,000 to 200,000 distinct CDR3 sequences, with approximately 96% occurring once and the leading ten covering around 0.14%.

The chain joins TRBV19 to TRBJ1-5, with 8 bases that match TRBD1. The clonotype comes from a human donor in good health. Specimen: CD4+ T cells from PBMCs. In nucleotides, the CDR3 is TGTGCCAGTAGTACTCCGACAGGGGCTGGGAATCAGCCCCAGCATTTT. Encoded protein: CASSTPTGAGNQPQHF.